These 21 T cell receptor beta chains originate from one sample sequenced in a study of spatial heterogeneity in lung cancer. Regarding the study as a whole: Tracking of tumor mutation counts was seen in expanded intratumoral alpha and beta TCR counts.

Which antigens these TCRs recognize remains unknown. Time point described: sample taken at primary tumor resection. TCRdb fed the 5' RACE reads into MiXCR, producing one record per CDR3 protein. The data contain some 13,000 distinct CDR3 sequences, 3.5% to 4.5% of them singletons. Material: lung tumor tissue, obtained at surgery. The receptors stem from a male donor with early-stage non-small cell lung cancer.

This clonotype was observed at least ten times. This chain links TRBV6-2 or TRBV6-3 with TRBJ2-3; 7 bases line up with TRBD2. Germline V CDR1 and CDR2: MNHEY, SVGEGT. This CDR3 spans 16 amino acids. The ends lost 6 bases at V and 2 bases at J; junction bases unmatched: 11. Here the CDR3 reads CASSPGLHTITDTQYF. CDR3 bases: TGTGCCAGCAGCCCGGGACTACACACTATCACAGATACGCAGTATTTT.

Turning to this clonotype: A read error is possible here, since a much larger clone lies one base away. V is TRBV7-9 and J is TRBJ1-2; a weak D match, TRBD1 (5 bases). CDR1 SEHNR and CDR2 FQNEAQ come from the germline V gene (reference sequence). This CDR3 region has 14 residues. The CDR3 DNA follows: TGTGCCAGCAGCTTAGTAGAGGGGATCTATGGCTACAACTTC. Its protein product is CASSLVEGIYGYNF.

The V and J genes are TRBV5-1 and TRBJ2-2; 9 bases are a match to TRBD1. The CDR3 spans 15 residues. Germline CDR1 and CDR2: SGHRS and YFSETQ. Trimming removed 4 bases from V and 8 bases from J; junction bases left unmatched: 9. The CDR3 protein is CASSGGQGSGGELFF. The DNA for the CDR3 is TGCGCCAGCAGCGGGGGACAGGGCAGCGGGGGGGAGCTGTTTTTT.

This clonotype was counted at least ten times. The chain couples TRBV24-1 to TRBJ2-3, with a possible D match to TRBD1 (6 bases). Looked up from germline, CDR1 is KGHDR and CDR2 is SFDVKD. V gave up 4 bases and J gave up 1 base, with 20 bases separating them. The CDR3 runs 18 residues. CDR3 in amino acids: CATSEAQGSLTGTDTQYF. The CDR3 nucleotides are TGTGCCACCAGTGAGGCACAGGGTAGTCTCACGGGCACAGATACGCAGTATTTT.

The rearrangement joins TRBV24-1 to TRBJ2-7, with 11 bases matching TRBD2. Germline values: CDR1 KGHDR, CDR2 SFDVKD. The CDR3 sequence is 16 residues long. With V trimmed by 5 bases and J by 3 bases, 8 bases remained unmatched. As DNA, the CDR3 is TGTGCCACCAGTGGTATTGGGACTAGCGGAAGCTACGAGCAGTACTTC. Protein: CATSGIGTSGSYEQYF.

This clonotype was seen repeatedly, ten times or more. The chain couples TRBV18 to TRBJ1-4; D remains unclear. This CDR3 region has 13 residues. The V end lost 2 bases, the J end lost 13 bases, and 14 bases lay between the germline ends. Per the germline V gene, CDR1 is KGHSH and CDR2 is LQKENI. The CDR3: CASSPKRAVGLFF. In nucleotides, the CDR3 is TGTGCCAGCTCACCAAAGAGGGCAGTAGGACTGTTTTTT. Filled out from reference TRBV18 and TRBJ1-4, the complete variable domain reads NAGVMQNPRHLVRRRGQEARLRCSPMKGHSHVYWYRQLPEEGLKFMVYLQKENIIDESGMPKERFSAEFPKEGPSILRIQQVVRGDSAAYFCASSPKRAVGLFFGSGTQLSVL.

At least ten counts were recorded for this clonotype. The chain links TRBV5-1 to TRBJ1-4; D possibly corresponds to TRBD1 (5 bases). The germline CDR1 and CDR2 sequences are SGHRS and YFSETQ. Trimming left V 5 bases short and J 3 bases short, with 14 bases between. The CDR3 consists of 15 residues. The CDR3 loop is CASSLGGDANEKLFF. The CDR3 nucleotides read TGCGCCAGCAGTCTCGGAGGGGACGCTAATGAAAAACTGTTTTTT. Supplemented by reference TRBV5-1 and TRBJ1-4, the full variable domain reads KAGVTQTPRYLIKTRGQQVTLSCSPISGHRSVSWYQQTPGQGLQFLFEYFSETQRNKGNFPGRFSGRQFSNSRSEMNVSTLELGDSALYLCASSLGGDANEKLFFGSGTQLSVL.

This clonotype was seen many times. This chain connects TRBV5-4 to TRBJ2-3, with D uncertain. The CDR3 extends over 13 amino acids. V dropped 0 bases and J dropped 1 base, with 3 bases sitting between them. Germline CDR1 is SGHNT and CDR2 is YYREEE (reference sequence). DNA of the CDR3: TGTGCCAGCAGCTTGGAGGGCACAGATACGCAGTATTTT. Translated, it gives CASSLEGTDTQYF.

This clonotype was seen at least ten times. V and J are TRBV7-2 and TRBJ2-6; no clear D gene. Per the germline V gene, CDR1 is SGHTA and CDR2 is FQGNSA. Trimming removed 3 bases from V and 2 bases from J, with 5 bases in between. This CDR3 spans 14 amino acids. CDR3 sequence: CASSLGTGANVLTF. CDR3 DNA sequence: TGTGCCAGCAGCTTGGGAACTGGGGCCAACGTCCTGACTTTC.

This clonotype was counted at least ten times. The CDR3 DNA reads TGCGCCAGCAGCTTGTCTGTAAGACAGGGACAAGAGACCCAGTACTTC. It codes for CASSLSVRQGQETQYF. This chain joins TRBV5-1 and TRBJ2-5; 7 bases line up with TRBD1. The V gene's germline CDR1 is SGHRS and CDR2 YFSETQ. The CDR3 loop spans 16 amino acids. After removal of 1 base from V and 2 bases from J, the junction contained 8 bases not matched to a gene.

This clonotype was picked up a small number of times. The chain uses TRBV6-5 and TRBJ2-6; D gene unclear. V lost 5 bases and J lost 0, with 8 bases in between. Germline V gene lookup returns CDR1 MNHEY and CDR2 SVGAGI. The CDR3 has 15 amino acids. The CDR3 is CASSPIGSGANVLTF. CDR3 nucleotides: TGTGCCAGCAGTCCCATCGGCTCTGGGGCCAACGTCCTGACTTTC.

V is TRBV30 and J is TRBJ1-1; D unclear. V dropped 2 bases and J dropped 0 bases, with 13 bases sitting between them. CDR1 GTSNPN and CDR2 SVGIG come from the germline V gene (reference sequence). There are 15 residues in the CDR3. This chain's CDR3 is CAWSPRMAMNTEAFF. For the CDR3, the DNA is TGTGCCTGGAGTCCCCGGATGGCTATGAACACTGAAGCTTTCTTT.

This clonotype was picked up many times. This chain connects TRBV2 to TRBJ2-5; D call uncertain. Looked up from germline, CDR1 is SNHLY and CDR2 is FYNNEI. Trimming shortened V by 6 bases and J by 3 bases, and 8 bases separated the two germline ends. The CDR3 has 12 amino acids. The CDR3 bases are TGTGCCAGCAGAAAACAAAAAGAGACCCAGTACTTC. It encodes CASRKQKETQYF.

The sample holds a few counts of this clonotype. CDR3 amino acids: CASSLAWGYEQYF. DNA for the CDR3: TGTGCCAGCAGCTTAGCTTGGGGATACGAGCAGTACTTC. The V gene is TRBV7-8, the J gene TRBJ2-7; D call uncertain. Trimming cost V 0 bases and J 4 bases, with 7 bases left between them. The CDR3 runs 13 residues. The germline V gene has CDR1 SGHVS and CDR2 FQNEAQ.

In its sample, this clonotype was seen many times. CDR3 loop: CASSSGRDRNHPDYGYTF. The CDR3, as DNA: TGCGCCAGCAGCTCGGGCCGGGACAGGAACCACCCCGACTATGGCTACACCTTC. V and J are TRBV5-1 and TRBJ1-2; 8 nucleotides align to TRBD1. The V segment lost 3 bases and the J segment 3 bases; nucleotides outside the gene matches: 16. This CDR3 is 18 amino acids long. CDR1 is SGHRS and CDR2 is YFSETQ in the germline V gene. Looking up the rest from reference TRBV5-1 and TRBJ1-2 gives the full variable domain: KAGVTQTPRYLIKTRGQQVTLSCSPISGHRSVSWYQQTPGQGLQFLFEYFSETQRNKGNFPGRFSGRQFSNSRSEMNVSTLELGDSALYLCASSSGRDRNHPDYGYTFGSGTRLTVV.

The gene calls are TRBV4-1 and TRBJ1-2; TRBD1 is a possible D gene (6 bases). Trimming stripped 1 base from V and 12 bases from J, with 30 bases between. Germline V lookup: CDR1 MGHRA, CDR2 YSYEKL. This CDR3 region has 18 residues. The CDR3: CASSQGPFLNQGSGGDTF. For the CDR3, the DNA is TGCGCCAGCAGCCAAGGACCATTCTTGAATCAAGGGTCTGGGGGCGACACCTTC.

In this sample, this clonotype turned up many times. The V gene is TRBV5-1, the J gene TRBJ1-2; D gene unclear. V lost 3 bases to trimming and J lost 4 bases, with 22 bases between them. CDR3 size: 17 residues. Germline CDR1 and CDR2: SGHRS and YFSETQ. The CDR3 reads CASSSGRGTLEGYGYTF. CDR3 nucleotide sequence: TGCGCCAGCAGCTCCGGGCGGGGAACATTAGAAGGCTATGGCTACACCTTC.

This clonotype was observed many times. This rearrangement joins TRBV6-5 to TRBJ2-2, with D unclear. With 2 bases removed from V and 5 bases from J, the gap between germline ends came to 9 bases. CDR1 is MNHEY, CDR2 SVGAGI, per germline. The CDR3 loop spans 14 amino acids. CDR3 region: CASSYQLGTGELFF. CDR3 sequence (DNA): TGTGCCAGCAGTTACCAGTTAGGAACCGGGGAGCTGTTTTTT.

This clonotype was detected many times. V and J are TRBV30 and TRBJ2-7; maybe TRBD2 (6 bases). From germline, CDR1 is GTSNPN and CDR2 SVGIG (reference sequence). The ends were cut back, 1 base at V and 7 bases at J, with 14 bases in the middle. This CDR3 spans 13 amino acids. CDR3 protein: CAWSGLLAWEQYV. CDR3 sequence (DNA): TGTGCCTGGAGTGGTCTTCTAGCGTGGGAGCAGTACGTC.

Relative to its sample, this clonotype is medium-sized. The chain links TRBV11-2 to TRBJ1-6, with TRBD1 as a possible D gene (5 bases). There are 13 residues in the CDR3. Trimming left V 3 bases short and J 13 bases short, with 13 bases between. The germline gives CDR1 SGHAT, CDR2 FQNNGV. This chain's CDR3 is CASSLGGNGPLHF. As DNA, the CDR3 is TGTGCCAGCAGCTTGGGGGGGAATGGGCCCCTCCACTTT.

At least ten counts were recorded for this clonotype. The J gene is TRBJ2-1, the V gene TRBV9; D possibly corresponds to TRBD2 (6 bases). V gave up 3 bases and J gave up 10 bases, with 17 bases separating them. The CDR3 has 14 amino acids. Germline CDR1 SGDLS, CDR2 YYNGEE. The CDR3 reads CASSGSSWGVEQFF. The CDR3 DNA follows: TGTGCCAGCAGCGGAAGCTCTTGGGGGGTAGAGCAGTTCTTC.